The 29 T cell receptor beta chains below come from one sample, sequenced in a study of beta chain features in type 1 diabetes. Expressed TCRB transcripts were sequenced, since all the RNA that had been isolated was reverse transcribed. Some clones are missing from TCRdb's copy, which holds only in-frame ones; the method was immunoSEQ multiplex PCR. The sample consists of a few hundred thousand clones, approximately 11% of them appearing once. The specimen was naive CD4+ T cells from blood. The source of these receptors is a woman under 40 in good health.

The rearrangement joins TRBV7-2 to TRBJ2-3; 9 bases are a match to TRBD2. CDR1 is SGHTA, CDR2 FQGNSA, per germline. The junction had 15 bases not matched to a gene; V was cut back by 5 bases and J by 3 bases. The CDR3 is made up of 18 amino acids. CDR3 loop: CASSPLGWTSVETDTQYF. CDR3 nucleotide sequence: TGTGCCAGCAGCCCCCTGGGGTGGACTAGCGTAGAAACAGATACGCAGTATTTT. Full variable domain (remainder filled in from reference TRBV7-2 and TRBJ2-3): GAGVSQSPSNKVTEKGKDVELRCDPISGHTALYWYRQSLGQGLEFLIYFQGNSAPDKSGLPSDRFSAERTGGSVSTLTIQRTQQEDSAVYLCASSPLGWTSVETDTQYFGPGTRLTVL.

This chain links TRBV11-1 with TRBJ1-1; TRBD1 agrees at 8 bases. CDR3 length: 15 amino acids. With V trimmed by 2 bases and J by 4 bases, 6 bases remained unmatched. Germline CDR1 and CDR2: SGHAT and FQDESV (reference sequence). The CDR3 is CASSLPGQGVTEAFF. The CDR3 DNA follows: TGTGCCAGCAGCTTACCCGGACAGGGTGTCACTGAAGCTTTCTTT.

The chain is built from TRBV28 and TRBJ2-5, with 9 bases lining up with TRBD2. Looked up from germline, CDR1 is MDHEN and CDR2 is SYDVKM. V was pared by 8 bases and J by 5 bases, with 12 bases of the junction left unmatched. The CDR3 runs 15 residues. As DNA, the CDR3 is TGTGCCAGCGGTGGGACTAGCAAGATGGGGGAGACCCAGTACTTC. It is translated as CASGGTSKMGETQYF.

This clone was observed a handful of times. The chain is built from TRBV9 and TRBJ2-3, with TRBD2 matching over 9 bases. CDR1 is SGDLS and CDR2 is YYNGEE in the germline V gene. V shed 2 bases, J shed 0 bases, and the junction held 10 bases outside the gene matches. The CDR3 consists of 18 residues. CDR3 in DNA: TGTGCCAGCAGCGTTAGCGGGAGCTCCTTCTCTAGCACAGATACGCAGTATTTT. It encodes CASSVSGSSFSSTDTQYF.

This clone was detected only a few times. V is TRBV4-3 and J is TRBJ2-5, with 10 bases fitting TRBD2. V lost 0 bases to trimming and J lost 3 bases; unmatched junction nucleotides: 13. This CDR3 region has 19 residues. Germline V gives CDR1 LGHNA, CDR2 YSLEER. CDR3 bases: TGCGCCAGCAGCCAAGATTATAATGGAGCGGGAGGGCCCAAAGAGACCCAGTACTTC. It is translated as CASSQDYNGAGGPKETQYF.

This clone was seen a few times. The V call is TRBV6-6, the J call TRBJ1-2; 8 positions match TRBD1. The junction had 3 bases not matched to a gene; V was cut back by 6 bases and J by 3 bases. The length of the CDR3 is 13 residues. The germline V gene has CDR1 MNHNY and CDR2 SVGAGI (reference sequence). CDR3 in DNA: TGTGCCAGCAGCCTGACAGGGGACTATGGCTACACCTTC. As protein: CASSLTGDYGYTF.

In this sample, this clone turned up a few times. The rearrangement uses TRBV10-3 and TRBJ2-1, with 12 positions matching TRBD2. The V gene's germline CDR1 is ENHRY and CDR2 SYGVKD. Germline trimming cut 11 bases from V and 8 bases from J; bases unmatched to any gene: 19. This CDR3 is 17 amino acids long. The CDR3 DNA follows: TGTGCCGTACAGCGCGGGCTAGCGGGAGGGCGGGGGGATGAGCAGTTCTTC. As protein: CAVQRGLAGGRGDEQFF.

This chain connects TRBV14 to TRBJ1-2; 8 bases map to TRBD1. Germline CDR1 is SGHDN and CDR2 is FVKESK. The CDR3 has 16 residues. V was clipped by 0 bases and J by 0 bases; unmatched bases: 3. CDR3 protein: CASSQDWGQANYGYTF. The CDR3 DNA is TGTGCCAGCAGCCAAGATTGGGGACAGGCTAACTATGGCTACACCTTC.

This chain connects TRBV25-1 to TRBJ1-4; possible D gene TRBD1, 5 bases. The CDR3 runs 15 residues. Trimming took off 1 base at V and 5 bases at J, with 11 bases between the two ends. The germline V gene encodes CDR1 MGHDK and CDR2 SYGVNS. The CDR3 spells CASSESRGGNEKLFF. CDR3 bases: TGTGCCAGCAGTGAATCGCGGGGGGGAAATGAAAAACTGTTTTTT.

The V and J genes are TRBV4-3 and TRBJ2-3; 8 bases align to TRBD2. Looked up from germline, CDR1 is LGHNA and CDR2 is YSLEER. CDR3 size: 16 residues. V shed 3 bases and J 0 bases; nucleotides not matched to a gene: 5. Here the CDR3 reads CASSQYSGTSTDTQYF. In DNA, the CDR3 is TGCGCCAGCAGCCAGTATAGCGGGACTAGCACAGATACGCAGTATTTT.

V and J are TRBV7-3 and TRBJ2-5; TRBD2 might be the D (5 bases). CDR1 is SGHTA and CDR2 is FQGTGA in the germline V gene. V was pared by 5 bases and J by 4 bases, with 8 bases between. The CDR3 contains 12 residues. CDR3 bases: TGTGCCAGCAGCGAGAGCGGAGAGACCCAGTACTTC. Encoded protein: CASSESGETQYF.

V is TRBV5-1 and J is TRBJ1-2; no clear D gene. The ends were cut back, 2 bases at V and 1 base at J, with 18 bases in the middle. CDR3 length: 17 residues. From germline, CDR1 is SGHRS and CDR2 YFSETQ. CDR3 in amino acids: CASSFRRTEESNYGYTF. The CDR3 nucleotides are TGCGCCAGCAGCTTTCGGAGGACGGAGGAAAGTAACTATGGCTACACCTTC.

In regard to this clone: The sample has other DNA sequences that encode this CDR3 too. This rearrangement joins TRBV7-2 to TRBJ2-7, with 13 nucleotides matching TRBD2. The CDR3 sequence is 15 residues long. Trimming took 5 bases from V and 4 from J; bases not matched to a gene: 5. CDR1 is SGHTA, CDR2 FQGNSA, per germline. The CDR3 here is CASSPRLAGGYEQYF. The CDR3 DNA follows: TGTGCCAGCAGCCCCCGACTAGCGGGAGGATACGAGCAGTACTTC.

The chain employs TRBV7-2 and TRBJ1-2; 8 bases align to TRBD1. The CDR3 extends over 13 amino acids. J was trimmed by 6 bases and V by 5 bases; bases with no gene match: 5. Germline V gene lookup returns CDR1 SGHTA and CDR2 FQGNSA. Written as DNA, the CDR3 is TGTGCCAGCAGCGCAGGGGGCGTGGATGGCTACACCTTC. Translation: CASSAGGVDGYTF. The full variable domain, with the rest looked up from reference TRBV7-2 and TRBJ1-2, is GAGVSQSPSNKVTEKGKDVELRCDPISGHTALYWYRQSLGQGLEFLIYFQGNSAPDKSGLPSDRFSAERTGGSVSTLTIQRTQQEDSAVYLCASSAGGVDGYTFGSGTRLTVV.

This rearrangement joins TRBV13 to TRBJ1-1, with 9 bases identical to TRBD1. V shed 7 bases and J 3 bases; nucleotides not matched to a gene: 6. The CDR3 has 14 amino acids. Germline loops: CDR1 PRHDT, CDR2 FYEKMQ (reference sequence). The DNA for the CDR3 is TGTGCCAGCATTGTTGACAGGGGGTACACTGAAGCTTTCTTT. Its translation is CASIVDRGYTEAFF.

The chain joins TRBV5-5 to TRBJ2-7; 8 bases map to TRBD1. V shed 1 base, J shed 3 bases, and the junction held 3 bases outside the gene matches. CDR1 is SGHKS, CDR2 YYEKEE, per germline (reference sequence). This CDR3 is built from 14 residues. The CDR3 nucleotides read TGTGCCAGCAGCTTGCCAGGGGGCGGCTACGAGCAGTACTTC. The encoded protein is CASSLPGGGYEQYF. The entire variable domain, with the rest obtained from reference TRBV5-5 and TRBJ2-7, is as follows: DAGVTQSPTHLIKTRGQQVTLRCSPISGHKSVSWYQQVLGQGPQFIFQYYEKEERGRGNFPDRFSARQFPNYSSELNVNALLLGDSALYLCASSLPGGGYEQYFGPGTRLTVT.

As DNA, the CDR3 is TGTGCCAGCGCCGGGACAGGAGAACGTGAGGGCTACACCTTC. Amino acid sequence: CASAGTGEREGYTF. The chain has TRBV6-6 and TRBJ1-2, with 8 bases aligning to TRBD1. Unmatched junction bases numbered 13, after V lost 8 bases and J lost 8 bases. The CDR3 totals 14 residues. CDR1 and CDR2 from the germline V gene are MNHNY and SVGAGI (reference sequence).

V and J are TRBV5-1 and TRBJ2-3; 7 bases are shared with TRBD2. V lost 1 base to trimming and J lost 2 bases; unmatched junction nucleotides: 7. The germline CDR1 and CDR2 sequences are SGHRS and YFSETQ. This CDR3 is built from 16 residues. For the CDR3, the DNA is TGCGCCAGCAGCTTGACTCCAGCGGGACTCACAGATACGCAGTATTTT. Encoded protein: CASSLTPAGLTDTQYF.

The CDR3, as DNA: TGTGCCAGCAGCGGCCGGACCGGGACTAGCGGGGAGACCCAGTACTTC. Translation: CASSGRTGTSGETQYF. The chain employs TRBV9 and TRBJ2-5; 12 bases agree with TRBD2. This CDR3 contains 16 residues. J lost 5 bases, V lost 3 bases, and 8 bases had no gene match. Germline V gene sequence: CDR1 SGDLS, CDR2 YYNGEE.

This clone occurred a few times. This sample also contains other DNA sequences that code for the same CDR3. The rearrangement uses TRBV18 and TRBJ1-2; no definite D call. Per germline, CDR1 KGHSH and CDR2 LQKENI. The length of the CDR3 is 13 residues. The germline V and J ends were trimmed by 1 base and 4 bases, with 7 bases remaining between them. CDR3 nucleotides: TGTGCCAGCTCACCACTCGACACCTATGGCTACACCTTC. Its translation: CASSPLDTYGYTF.

This clone was detected a few times. This CDR3 is CASSYRRDTEAFF. Here the CDR3 DNA reads TGTGCCAGCAGTTATCGCAGGGACACTGAAGCTTTCTTT. The rearrangement links TRBV6-5 to TRBJ1-1; the D gene is possibly TRBD1 (5 bases). Trimming left V 3 bases short and J 3 bases short, with 8 bases between. In germline, CDR1 is MNHEY, CDR2 SVGAGI. The CDR3 contains 13 residues.

This clone occurred a few times. CDR3 DNA: TGTGCCAGCAGTTATGCTAGCTACGTCGGGGAGCTGTTTTTT. Protein product: CASSYASYVGELFF. The V call is TRBV27, the J call TRBJ2-2; perhaps TRBD2 as D (5 bases). Trimming pared 4 bases from V and 7 bases from J, leaving 13 bases between. This CDR3 region has 14 residues. Germline V gives CDR1 MNHEY, CDR2 SMNVEV (reference sequence).

This clone showed up just a few times. The chain employs TRBV5-4 and TRBJ2-2, with 8 bases identical to TRBD1. Germline V gene lookup returns CDR1 SGHNT and CDR2 YYREEE (reference sequence). CDR3 length: 14 residues. The ends lost 0 bases at V and 7 bases at J; junction bases unmatched: 2. DNA of the CDR3: TGTGCCAGCAGCTTGGGACAGGGGTTCGGGGAGCTGTTTTTT. Its translation is CASSLGQGFGELFF.

This chain links TRBV6-5 with TRBJ2-7; maybe TRBD1 (5 bases). The length of the CDR3 is 13 residues. Trimming left V 2 bases short and J 3 bases short, with 8 bases between. Germline-derived CDR1 and CDR2 are MNHEY and SVGAGI. The CDR3 is CASSYGADYEQYF. The CDR3 nucleotides are TGTGCCAGCAGTTACGGGGCGGACTACGAGCAGTACTTC.

The chain has TRBV2 and TRBJ2-5; D gene ambiguous. The V gene lost 8 bases and the J gene lost 2 bases, with 9 bases spanning the gap. Germline V gives CDR1 SNHLY, CDR2 FYNNEI. CDR3 size: 12 residues. CDR3 amino acids: CASGPRQETQYF. The CDR3 region has the DNA TGTGCCAGCGGTCCCAGGCAAGAGACCCAGTACTTC.

The chain links TRBV28 to TRBJ2-1, with TRBD1 matching over 11 bases. The J segment lost 2 bases and the V segment lost 6 bases, leaving 6 bases of the junction unmatched. The CDR3 is 16 residues long. The germline V gene has CDR1 MDHEN and CDR2 SYDVKM. CDR3 DNA: TGTGCCAGCAGACCACCGGACAGGGGGCCCTACAATGAGCAGTTCTTC. Protein sequence: CASRPPDRGPYNEQFF.

The chain is built from TRBV7-2 and TRBJ1-2; TRBD1 is a possible D gene (5 bases). The V end was cut by 5 bases, the J end by 7 bases, with 8 bases between. The CDR3 is 11 residues long. CDR1 is SGHTA, CDR2 FQGNSA, per germline. CDR3 sequence (DNA): TGTGCCAGCAGCCGGGGGTCTGGCTACACCTTC. The encoded protein is CASSRGSGYTF. The full variable domain, rest sourced from reference TRBV7-2 and TRBJ1-2, is GAGVSQSPSNKVTEKGKDVELRCDPISGHTALYWYRQSLGQGLEFLIYFQGNSAPDKSGLPSDRFSAERTGGSVSTLTIQRTQQEDSAVYLCASSRGSGYTFGSGTRLTVV.

The chain recombines TRBV7-9 with TRBJ2-3; D gene uncertain. There are 14 residues in the CDR3. Germline loops: CDR1 SEHNR, CDR2 FQNEAQ (reference sequence). V dropped 0 bases and J dropped 2 bases, with 6 bases sitting between them. The CDR3 sequence is CASSLAAHTDTQYF. CDR3 coding DNA: TGTGCCAGCAGCTTAGCGGCCCACACAGATACGCAGTATTTT. The whole variable domain, remainder taken from reference TRBV7-9 and TRBJ2-3, is DTGVSQNPRHKITKRGQNVTFRCDPISEHNRLYWYRQTLGQGPEFLTYFQNEAQLEKSRLLSDRFSAERPKGSFSTLEIQRTEQGDSAMYLCASSLAAHTDTQYFGPGTRLTVL.

V usage is TRBV18 and J usage is TRBJ2-1; TRBD2 might be the D (6 bases). Germline assignment: CDR1 KGHSH and CDR2 LQKENI. With 0 bases removed from V and 7 bases from J, the gap between germline ends came to 22 bases. The CDR3 loop spans 18 amino acids. CDR3 in amino acids: CASSPPLANAGGRNEQFF. CDR3 sequence (DNA): TGTGCCAGCTCACCACCACTTGCCAACGCAGGAGGGCGGAATGAGCAGTTCTTC.